Described below is a single TCR beta chain sequence and its context. This sample is part of a study of shared clonotypes between healthy human individuals. This CDR3 spans 15 amino acids. Trimming cost V 5 bases and J 4 bases, with 15 bases left between them. Germline loops: CDR1 MNHNY, CDR2 SVGAGI (reference sequence). Some clones are missing from TCRdb's copy, which holds only in-frame ones; the method was immunoSEQ multiplex PCR. The table has more than 2,000,000 clones, over 90% seen once. The material sequenced was naive CD4+ T cells from PBMCs. Subset reported: CD45RA+ positively selected. The chain employs TRBV6-6 and TRBJ1-5; a possible D gene is TRBD1 (6 bases). This clonotype was obtained from a man younger than 30 in good health. Some clones in this sample may be carry-over from other donors' samples. The CDR3: CASSGGWGRNQPQHF. Written as DNA, the CDR3 is TGTGCCAGCAGTGGGGGGTGGGGGCGAAATCAGCCCCAGCATTTT.